These T cell receptor beta chains were read from a single sample in a study of regulatory T cells in long-lasting Graves disease. TCRdb re-analysed the multiplex PCR reads in MiXCR, keeping a single row per CDR3 protein. The top ten clones hold roughly 8% of a sample with 350,000 to 450,000 distinct CDR3 sequences, about 15% of them seen once. These same records also appear under a second study, on T cells in Graves' hyperthyroidism and ophthalmopathy.

Sequenced here: peripheral blood mononuclear cells (PBMCs), sampled at new diagnosis, from a patient treated with antithyroid drugs. The receptors originated from a woman between 40 and 55 years old with Graves disease. Both conserved end residues are part of each CDR3. A D gene is named only where the DNA matches it firmly. A clone size is listed for some rows: how often the clone was seen (once, few, many), or a class if it is expanded.

v_call	j_call	d_call	clone_size	cdr3_nt	cdr3_aa
TRBV28	TRBJ1-1	-	-	TGTGCCAGCAGTTTGTCCTCGGGGAGGAGCAACACTGAAGCTTTCTTT	CASSLSSGRSNTEAFF
TRBV28	TRBJ2-7	TRBD1	many	TGTGCCAGCAGTCCCCGGGGACAGGGGGGCGAGCAGTACTTC	CASSPRGQGGEQYF
TRBV20-1	TRBJ2-2	TRBD2	many	TGCAGTGCCAGGACGGGACTAGCGGGAGGGCCGAACACCGGGGAGCTGTTTTTT	CSARTGLAGGPNTGELFF
TRBV3-1	TRBJ1-5	-	many	TGTGCCAGCAGCCAAGGAGATCCCCCGCCCCAGCATTTT	CASSQGDPPPQHF
TRBV12-5	TRBJ2-1	TRBD2	many	TGTGCTAGTTCGGGACTAGCAATAATACAGGCCCATGAGCAGTTCTTC	CASSGLAIIQAHEQFF
TRBV6-2/TRBV6-3	TRBJ1-1	-	-	TGTGCCAGCAGTTCTCCCCCCAGTGGGCACACTGAAGCTTTCTTT	CASSSPPSGHTEAFF
TRBV2	TRBJ1-5	-	many	TGTGCCAGCAGTGAATTATATTCAGCTAATCAGCCCCAGCATTTT	CASSELYSANQPQHF
TRBV18	TRBJ2-5	-	-	TGTGCCAGCTCACCGGGGCGGACCCAGTACTTC	CASSPGRTQYF
TRBV7-9	TRBJ2-1	-	many	TGTGCCAGCAGCTTAATGAACTACAATGAGCAGTTCTTC	CASSLMNYNEQFF
TRBV19	TRBJ2-1	-	few	TGTGCCAGTAGTATCCGGGACCTCTCCTACAATGAGCAGTTCTTC	CASSIRDLSYNEQFF
TRBV3-1	TRBJ1-4	-	many	TGTGCCAGCGGGACCGAAAAACTGTTTTTT	CASGTEKLFF
TRBV19	TRBJ2-3	-	many	TGTGCCAGTAGGGCCGCCATGTACGGTACGCAGTATTTT	CASRAAMYGTQYF
TRBV5-1	TRBJ2-3	TRBD2	many	TGCGCCAGCAGCTGGAGCGGGAGGGCCACAGATACGCAGTATTTT	CASSWSGRATDTQYF
TRBV30	TRBJ1-5	-	-	TGTGCCTGGAGTGTAGAGGGAAATCAGCCCCAGCATTTT	CAWSVEGNQPQHF
TRBV27	TRBJ2-7	TRBD2	many	TGTGCCAGCAGTTTATCGGACCCTAGCGGGGGTTCCTACGAGCAGTACTTC	CASSLSDPSGGSYEQYF
TRBV11-2	TRBJ2-2	-	many	TGTGCCAGCAGCTTAGTCAGGGCCACCGGGGAGCTGTTTTTT	CASSLVRATGELFF
TRBV11-3	TRBJ1-1	-	many	TGTGCCAGCAGCTACAGGTCTATGAACACTGAAGCTTTCTTT	CASSYRSMNTEAFF
TRBV24-1	TRBJ1-5	-	few	TGTGCCACCAGTGATCCAGACACAGGAGGCGATCAGCCCCAGCATTTT	CATSDPDTGGDQPQHF
TRBV30	TRBJ1-2	TRBD1	few	TGTGCCTGGAGAGCTCGCGGACAGGACTATGGCTACACCTTC	CAWRARGQDYGYTF
TRBV12-3/TRBV12-4	TRBJ1-2	-	many	TGTGCCAGCAGACCCCCCGGGGTACGGGGCTACACCTTC	CASRPPGVRGYTF
TRBV11-2	TRBJ2-5	TRBD1	many	TGTGCCAGCAGCCGGACAGGGTTAGAGACCCAGTACTTC	CASSRTGLETQYF
TRBV20-1	TRBJ2-1	TRBD1	many	TGCAGTGCTAGAAAGACGGGACAGGGGACCTATGAGCAGTTCTTC	CSARKTGQGTYEQFF
TRBV20-1	TRBJ1-5	-	few	TGCAGTGCTAGAGATCGAAGGAGCAATCAGCCCCAGCATTTT	CSARDRRSNQPQHF
TRBV20-1	TRBJ2-1	TRBD2	few	TGCAGTGCTTCAAAGCGGGAGGGCTACAATGAGCAGTTCTTC	CSASKREGYNEQFF
TRBV5-1	TRBJ1-4	TRBD1	many	TGCGCCAGCAGATTCGGGACAGGGCTTGAAAAACTGTTTTTT	CASRFGTGLEKLFF
TRBV28	TRBJ2-1	TRBD1	-	TGTGCCAGCAGCCGACCCGGGACAGGGGCGCACGATGAGCAGTTCTTC	CASSRPGTGAHDEQFF
TRBV20-1	TRBJ2-3	TRBD1	-	TGCAGTGCTAGGGGACAGGAGGGTCGCGCAGATACGCAGTATTTT	CSARGQEGRADTQYF
TRBV5-1	TRBJ2-2	TRBD2	many	TGTGCCAGCAGCGCCAAGACTAGCCACCTGAACACCGGGGAGCTGTTTTTT	CASSAKTSHLNTGELFF
TRBV30	TRBJ1-1	-	few	TGTGCCTGGGGAGTCGCCCCATTGAACACTGAAGCTTTCTTT	CAWGVAPLNTEAFF
TRBV4-1	TRBJ2-2	TRBD2	-	TGCGCCAGCAGCCTCCGGGCTCTAATACCCCGAGTAGCGGGGTCGAACACCGGGGAGCTGTTTTTT	CASSLRALIPRVAGSNTGELFF
TRBV7-2	TRBJ2-4	-	many	TGTGCCAGCAGCCCCAAAACCGGGAGTGCGTCCAAAAACATTCAGTACTTC	CASSPKTGSASKNIQYF
TRBV9	TRBJ2-2	TRBD2	many	TGTGCCAGCAGCCCCACGGGGGGGACTGTTTACGCCGGGGAGCTGTTTTTT	CASSPTGGTVYAGELFF
TRBV7-9	TRBJ2-2	-	few	TGTGCCAGCAGCCCTACCGAGGGAGCCGGGGAGCTGTTTTTT	CASSPTEGAGELFF
TRBV20-1	TRBJ2-7	TRBD1	-	TGCAGTACTTGGACAGGGAAGGGCGAGCAGTACTTC	CSTWTGKGEQYF
TRBV14	TRBJ2-1	TRBD2	-	TGTGCCAGCAGCCAAAGGAAGGGACTAGCGGGAAGGCCGGGCAATGAGCAGTTCTTC	CASSQRKGLAGRPGNEQFF
TRBV18	TRBJ2-2	-	many	TGTGCCAGCTCAGAACTTCAGGGTGGCACCGGGGAGCTGTTTTTT	CASSELQGGTGELFF
TRBV5-1	TRBJ2-5	TRBD2	-	TGCGCCAGCAGCTGGACCCCTGGCGGGAGTGCTGGGGAGACCCAGTACTTC	CASSWTPGGSAGETQYF
TRBV7-2	TRBJ2-7	TRBD2	many	TGTGCCAGCAGCTTAGATGCTAGCGGTTACGAGCAGTACTTC	CASSLDASGYEQYF
TRBV11-2	TRBJ1-2	-	many	TGTGCCAGCAGCTTAATCCGGAGCTATGGCTACACCTTC	CASSLIRSYGYTF
TRBV9	TRBJ2-3	-	many	TGTGCCAGCAGCGTAGTTCCTCAACACACGGATACGCAGTATTTT	CASSVVPQHTDTQYF
TRBV2	TRBJ2-5	-	many	TGTGCCAGCAGTGAAAGCGGGTCTCTCCAAGAGACCCAGTACTTC	CASSESGSLQETQYF
TRBV7-2	TRBJ2-7	-	-	TGTGCCAGCAGCCCAAAGCGAACTCCACCCTACGAGCAGTACTTC	CASSPKRTPPYEQYF
TRBV6-5	TRBJ1-1	-	-	TGTGCCAGCAGTTATGTAAGTCTGAACACTGAAGCTTTCTTT	CASSYVSLNTEAFF
TRBV6-1	TRBJ1-4	-	many	TGTGCCAGCAGTCCCCTGTGGGGGAATGAAAAACTGTTTTTT	CASSPLWGNEKLFF
TRBV5-6	TRBJ1-5	TRBD1	few	TGTGCCAGCAGCTTGGCCCTCGGGACAGGGAATCAGCCCCAGCATTTT	CASSLALGTGNQPQHF
TRBV11-2	TRBJ2-3	-	many	TGTGCCAGCAGCTTAGAAGGTGAGGGACTCCAAAGCCTCACAGATACGCAGTATTTT	CASSLEGEGLQSLTDTQYF
TRBV20-1	TRBJ2-1	TRBD2	-	TGCAGTGCTAGACCAACTAGCGGTTCAGTCAATGAGCAGTTCTTC	CSARPTSGSVNEQFF
TRBV13	TRBJ2-1	-	many	TGTGCCAGCAGCTTAGGCTTAGTAAACCTCAACAATGAGCAGTTCTTC	CASSLGLVNLNNEQFF